A single sample gave rise to the 32 T cell receptor beta chains below, sequenced in a study of shared clonotypes between healthy human individuals. As defined, naive CD8 cells were CD45RO-negative and positively selected for CCR7, with terminally differentiated effector memory CD45RA+ cells excluded. The protocol was immunoSEQ multiplex PCR, while the TCRdb copy is restricted to in-frame clones and leaves out a portion. The top ten hold more than 0.95% of the sample, which has 2 million or so clones, approximately 95% seen once. The material sequenced was naive CD8+ T cells sorted from blood. These receptors were collected from a young man in good health.

Details on this clone: Additional DNA sequences in this sample encode the identical CDR3. V usage is TRBV6-1 and J usage is TRBJ2-7; D could derive from TRBD1 or TRBD2 (5 bases each). CDR1 and CDR2 (germline): MNHNS, SASEGT. The CDR3 is 13 amino acids. Trimming cost V 6 bases and J 1 base, with 10 bases left between them. DNA for the CDR3: TGTGCCAGCAGGGGAGACAGTTCCTACGAGCAGTACTTC. The encoded protein is CASRGDSSYEQYF.

This chain links TRBV5-1 with TRBJ1-1, with 8 positions matching TRBD1. The CDR3 totals 16 residues. Losses at the gene ends were 10 bases for V and 0 bases for J; bases not matched to a gene: 14. Germline V lookup: CDR1 SGHRS, CDR2 YFSETQ. Here the CDR3 reads CASMVGTGLLNTEAFF. CDR3 in DNA: TGCGCCTCCATGGTAGGGACAGGCCTCTTGAACACTGAAGCTTTCTTT.

The chain joins TRBV5-8 to TRBJ2-3; tentative D call: TRBD1 (5 bases). V was clipped by 5 bases and J by 0 bases, with 10 bases between them. CDR3 length: 14 residues. Germline V gene lookup returns CDR1 SGHTS and CDR2 YDEGEE. This chain's CDR3 is CASRPRASTDTQYF. CDR3 sequence (DNA): TGTGCCAGCAGACCCAGGGCTAGCACAGATACGCAGTATTTT.

Points on this clone: Its ends do not fully match the called genes, so a read error is possible. V usage is TRBV7-7 and J usage is TRBJ2-5; D possibly corresponds to TRBD2 (5 bases). The germline V gene encodes CDR1 SSHAT and CDR2 FNYEAQ (reference sequence). There are 13 residues in the CDR3. CDR3 nucleotides: TGTGCTAGCAGCTTAGCGCCACGGGAGACCCAGTACTTC. As protein: CASSLAPRETQYF.

The rearrangement links TRBV15 to TRBJ1-4; unclear D gene. The CDR3 is made up of 15 amino acids. With 0 bases removed from V and 8 bases from J, the gap between germline ends came to 13 bases. CDR1 LNHNV and CDR2 YYDKDF come from the germline V gene (reference sequence). CDR3 sequence reads: CATSRDNAIEEKLFF. The CDR3 DNA reads as TGTGCCACCAGCAGAGATAACGCGATTGAGGAAAAACTGTTTTTT.

In the case of this clone: The sample has other DNA sequences that encode this CDR3 too. The CDR3 sequence: CASSISPAYEQYF. CDR3 sequence (DNA): TGTGCCAGTAGTATCTCACCAGCCTACGAGCAGTACTTC. The chain is built from TRBV19 and TRBJ2-7; D uncertain. The V end was cut by 3 bases, the J end by 2 bases, with 8 bases between. Germline V CDR1 and CDR2: LNHDA, SQIVND (reference sequence). This CDR3 has 13 residues. Drawing the rest from reference TRBV19 and TRBJ2-7, the complete variable domain is DGGITQSPKYLFRKEGQNVTLSCEQNLNHDAMYWYRQDPGQGLRLIYYSQIVNDFQKGDIAEGYSVSREKKESFPLTVTSAQKNPTAFYLCASSISPAYEQYFGPGTRLTVT.

J is TRBJ2-2 and V is TRBV7-2, with D tentatively TRBD1 (5 bases). The CDR3 is 16 amino acids. V was shortened by 1 base and J by 4 bases, with 13 bases between the two germline ends. Germline assignment: CDR1 SGHTA and CDR2 FQGNSA. CDR3 sequence: CASSLELQGTTGELFF. CDR3 bases: TGTGCCAGCAGCTTAGAGCTTCAGGGCACCACCGGGGAGCTGTTTTTT. The whole variable domain, filled in from reference TRBV7-2 and TRBJ2-2, reads GAGVSQSPSNKVTEKGKDVELRCDPISGHTALYWYRQSLGQGLEFLIYFQGNSAPDKSGLPSDRFSAERTGGSVSTLTIQRTQQEDSAVYLCASSLELQGTTGELFFGEGSRLTVL.

The chain joins TRBV5-6 to TRBJ1-5, with D possibly TRBD1 on 5 matching bases. The CDR3 runs 16 residues. Germline V lookup: CDR1 SGHDT, CDR2 YYEEEE. Between the trimmed V and J ends, which lost 0 bases and 6 bases, there was a span of 16 bases. The CDR3 DNA is TGTGCCAGCAGCTTGGGAGGGGCGGGGGTTGGTCAGCCCCAGCATTTT. Its protein is CASSLGGAGVGQPQHF.

The chain joins TRBV10-1 to TRBJ2-3; 7 bases align to TRBD1. In germline, CDR1 is WNHNN, CDR2 SYGVQD (reference sequence). Losses at the gene ends were 2 bases for V and 5 bases for J; bases not matched to a gene: 13. The CDR3 covers 17 residues. CDR3 in DNA: TGCGCCAGCAGTGAGCTAGCCGTGGACAGGATGGGAGATACGCAGTATTTT. Its protein is CASSELAVDRMGDTQYF.

This chain links TRBV5-5 with TRBJ2-7; D is unresolved. The CDR3 totals 12 residues. V lost 2 bases to trimming and J lost 2 bases, with 5 bases between them. CDR1 is SGHKS, CDR2 YYEKEE, per germline (reference sequence). CDR3 in amino acids: CASSFAAYEQYF. CDR3 nucleotide sequence: TGTGCCAGCAGCTTCGCCGCCTACGAGCAGTACTTC.

The genes are TRBV5-1 and TRBJ2-2; weak D call: TRBD2 (5 bases). The germline gives CDR1 SGHRS, CDR2 YFSETQ. The CDR3 totals 14 residues. V lost 4 bases, J lost 2 bases, and 9 bases lay in between. The CDR3 DNA reads as TGCGCCAGCAGCCGGACGGGAAACACCGGGGAGCTGTTTTTT. This gives the protein CASSRTGNTGELFF.

The chain employs TRBV29-1 and TRBJ2-2; no clear D. This CDR3 has 13 residues. In germline, CDR1 is SQVTM, CDR2 ANQGSEA. With 6 bases removed from V and 0 bases from J, the gap between germline ends came to 8 bases. CDR3 DNA sequence: TGCAGCGTGCTGGTCGCGAACACCGGGGAGCTGTTTTTT. Encoded protein: CSVLVANTGELFF.

The chain links TRBV7-9 to TRBJ1-6; D is possibly TRBD1 (6 bases). The V gene's germline CDR1 is SEHNR and CDR2 FQNEAQ (reference sequence). Trimming left V 1 base short and J 11 bases short, with 12 bases between. The CDR3 sequence is 14 residues long. CDR3 DNA: TGTGCCAGCAGCTTAGTTTACGGACAGACACCCCTCCACTTT. Amino acids: CASSLVYGQTPLHF.

This chain connects TRBV6-5 to TRBJ1-2; tentatively, D is TRBD1 (6 bases). The V end lost 9 bases, the J end lost 6 bases, and 17 bases lay between the germline ends. CDR1 MNHEY and CDR2 SVGAGI come from the germline V gene. CDR3 length equals 13 residues. The CDR3: CASQGQGVDGYTF. CDR3 DNA sequence: TGTGCCAGTCAGGGGCAGGGAGTGGATGGCTACACCTTC.

This chain uses TRBV14 with TRBJ2-3, with D perhaps TRBD2 (6 bases). Germline V gives CDR1 SGHDN, CDR2 FVKESK. This CDR3 spans 16 amino acids. Trimming removed 4 bases from V and 0 bases from J, with 14 bases in between. Written as DNA, the CDR3 is TGTGCCAGCAGCCCTTTTGTCGGGGGTAGCACAGATACGCAGTATTTT. It is translated as CASSPFVGGSTDTQYF.

The genes are TRBV29-1 and TRBJ2-5, with D perhaps matching TRBD2 (6 bases). This CDR3 is built from 14 residues. Trimming removed 3 bases from V and 4 bases from J, with 15 bases in between. CDR1 is SQVTM, CDR2 ANQGSEA, per germline. The DNA for the CDR3 is TGCAGCGTTGAGGCTCTCCGGGAGCCAGAGACCCAGTACTTC. Its translation: CSVEALREPETQYF.

This clone has more than one count but fewer than ten. The genes are TRBV6-1 and TRBJ2-2; maybe TRBD2 (5 bases). The germline V gene has CDR1 MNHNS and CDR2 SASEGT. The CDR3 totals 15 residues. Trimming left V 4 bases short and J 0 bases short, with 9 bases between. CDR3 bases: TGTGCCAGCAGTGTGGACTTAACGAACACCGGGGAGCTGTTTTTT. Amino acids: CASSVDLTNTGELFF.

CDR3 sequence: CASSSPVRLAGGGGNEQFF. The CDR3 coding sequence is TGTGCCAGCAGCTCCCCCGTCCGGCTAGCGGGAGGCGGGGGGAATGAGCAGTTCTTC. V usage is TRBV7-2 and J usage is TRBJ2-1; 11 bases map to TRBD2. The J segment lost 7 bases and the V segment lost 4 bases, leaving 18 bases of the junction unmatched. CDR3 length: 19 amino acids. Germline V gene data show CDR1 as SGHTA and CDR2 as FQGNSA.

This chain uses TRBV11-2 with TRBJ1-2; D might be TRBD1 (5 bases). The CDR3 has 15 residues. Between the trimmed V and J ends, which lost 6 bases and 0 bases, there was a span of 14 bases. Germline lookup yields CDR1 SGHAT and CDR2 FQNNGV. In DNA, the CDR3 is TGTGCCAGCAGTTTACTAGGGGTTTCTAACTATGGCTACACCTTC. Encoded protein: CASSLLGVSNYGYTF.

As for this clone: The same CDR3 is also encoded by other DNA sequences in this sample. The chain has TRBV7-9 and TRBJ1-5, with D unclear. The length of the CDR3 is 12 residues. Trimming removed 1 base from V and 4 bases from J, with 2 bases in between. Germline CDR1 and CDR2: SEHNR and FQNEAQ (reference sequence). The CDR3 spells CASSLENQPQHF. In DNA, the CDR3 is TGTGCCAGCAGCTTAGAGAATCAGCCCCAGCATTTT. Looking up the rest from reference TRBV7-9 and TRBJ1-5 gives the full variable domain: DTGVSQNPRHKITKRGQNVTFRCDPISEHNRLYWYRQTLGQGPEFLTYFQNEAQLEKSRLLSDRFSAERPKGSFSTLEIQRTEQGDSAMYLCASSLENQPQHFGDGTRLSIL.

The rearrangement uses TRBV27 and TRBJ2-3; perhaps TRBD2 as D (5 bases). The CDR3 consists of 15 residues. The ends were cut back, 6 bases at V and 4 bases at J, with 17 bases in the middle. Germline assignment: CDR1 MNHEY and CDR2 SMNVEV (reference sequence). CDR3 DNA sequence: TGTGCCAGCAGCCTGGACTCCTCACCCCCAGATACGCAGTATTTT. As protein: CASSLDSSPPDTQYF.

As concerns this clone: This CDR3 is also generated by other DNA sequences in the sample. The rearrangement uses TRBV27 and TRBJ2-7, with 9 nucleotides matching TRBD2. V shed 3 bases and J 4 bases; nucleotides not matched to a gene: 7. Germline CDR1 is MNHEY and CDR2 is SMNVEV (reference sequence). The CDR3 runs 15 residues. CDR3 in amino acids: CASSLWAGGPYEQYF. The CDR3 DNA follows: TGTGCCAGCAGTTTGTGGGCGGGAGGGCCTTACGAGCAGTACTTC.

Of note for this clone: Additional DNA sequences in this sample encode the identical CDR3. The chain links TRBV14 to TRBJ2-6, with D tentatively TRBD1 (6 bases). Trimming pared 0 bases from V and 4 bases from J, leaving 10 bases between. Germline values: CDR1 SGHDN, CDR2 FVKESK. This CDR3 is 16 amino acids long. The CDR3 bases are TGTGCCAGCAGCCAAGAAACAGGGCTCGGGGCCAACGTCCTGACTTTC. Amino acids: CASSQETGLGANVLTF.

The chain is built from TRBV9 and TRBJ2-3; D unresolved. With 0 bases removed from V and 2 bases from J, the gap between germline ends came to 7 bases. This CDR3 has 14 residues. Per the germline V gene, CDR1 is SGDLS and CDR2 is YYNGEE. The CDR3 DNA follows: TGTGCCAGCAGCGTAGAGGACCTCACAGATACGCAGTATTTT. Amino acids: CASSVEDLTDTQYF.

The rearrangement joins TRBV19 to TRBJ2-7; a weak D match, TRBD2 (6 bases). The CDR3 spans 17 residues. Germline CDR1 LNHDA, CDR2 SQIVND (reference sequence). The ends were cut back, 1 base at V and 0 bases at J, with 16 bases in the middle. In DNA form, the CDR3 reads TGTGCCAGTAGTATAGGAGTACCGGGGACTGCCTCCTACGAGCAGTACTTC. Translating it yields CASSIGVPGTASYEQYF.

The chain links TRBV11-2 to TRBJ2-7; 8 bases line up with TRBD1. The CDR3 sequence is 15 residues long. With V trimmed by 3 bases and J by 2 bases, 6 bases remained unmatched. Germline V gene lookup returns CDR1 SGHAT and CDR2 FQNNGV. CDR3 residues: CASSLSGQEAYEQYF. Here the CDR3 DNA reads TGTGCCAGCAGCTTGTCGGGACAGGAAGCCTACGAGCAGTACTTC.

Written as DNA, the CDR3 is TGTGCCAGTAGTTCCCGGACGGTCTATGGCGGCTACACCTTC. It encodes CASSSRTVYGGYTF. The genes are TRBV19 and TRBJ1-2; D remains unclear. The CDR3 runs to 14 residues. Germline V gene sequence: CDR1 LNHDA, CDR2 SQIVND (reference sequence). The V end was cut by 5 bases, the J end by 8 bases, with 18 bases between.

The chain is built from TRBV2 and TRBJ1-4; TRBD1 matches 9 bases. J lost 7 bases, V lost 3 bases, and 3 bases had no gene match. CDR1 is SNHLY, CDR2 FYNNEI, per germline. CDR3 length equals 14 residues. The CDR3 is CASSEGQGSEKLFF. CDR3 nucleotide sequence: TGTGCCAGCAGTGAGGGACAGGGAAGTGAAAAACTGTTTTTT.

The chain is built from TRBV4-3 and TRBJ2-1; 11 bases agree with TRBD2. The CDR3 sequence is 15 residues long. J gave up 8 bases and V 3 bases, and 6 bases lay outside the gene matches. Germline values: CDR1 LGHNA, CDR2 YSLEER. CDR3 nucleotide sequence: TGCGCCAGCAGCCACCCAACTAGCGGGAGAGATGAGCAGTTCTTC. Encoded protein: CASSHPTSGRDEQFF.

V gene TRBV25-1 combines with J gene TRBJ2-1; D may correspond to TRBD1 or TRBD2 (5 bases each). The V end lost 3 bases, the J end lost 8 bases, and 17 bases lay between the germline ends. The CDR3 has 15 residues. Germline assignment: CDR1 MGHDK and CDR2 SYGVNS. The DNA of the CDR3 is TGTGCCAGCAGTGACCCCCCGATCGGGGACGATGAGCAGTTCTTC. This sequence encodes CASSDPPIGDDEQFF. Full variable domain (remainder filled in from reference TRBV25-1 and TRBJ2-1): EADIYQTPRYLVIGTGKKITLECSQTMGHDKMYWYQQDPGMELHLIHYSYGVNSTEKGDLSSESTVSRIRTEHFPLTLESARPSHTSQYLCASSDPPIGDDEQFFGPGTRLTVL.

This clone was recorded only once. The chain carries TRBV5-6 and TRBJ2-2, with 7 bases lining up with TRBD1. This CDR3 spans 16 amino acids. Germline assignment: CDR1 SGHDT and CDR2 YYEEEE. The V and J ends lost 3 bases and 3 bases, in that order; junction bases with no gene match: 8. CDR3 protein: CASSYAPGQYTGELFF. The CDR3 DNA reads TGTGCCAGCAGCTACGCCCCGGGACAGTACACCGGGGAGCTGTTTTTT. The full variable domain, with the rest looked up from reference TRBV5-6 and TRBJ2-2, is DAGVTQSPTHLIKTRGQQVTLRCSPKSGHDTVSWYQQALGQGPQFIFQYYEEEERQRGNFPDRFSGHQFPNYSSELNVNALLLGDSALYLCASSYAPGQYTGELFFGEGSRLTVL.

The V and J genes are TRBV4-3 and TRBJ2-3; maybe TRBD2 (6 bases). The CDR3 sequence is 16 residues long. CDR1 LGHNA and CDR2 YSLEER come from the germline V gene. V shed 4 bases and J shed 5 bases, with 19 bases lying between them. CDR3 sequence: CASSRSSGLMGDTQYF. The CDR3 nucleotides read TGCGCCAGCAGCCGTAGTAGCGGCCTGATGGGAGATACGCAGTATTTT.